This T cell receptor (beta chain) was obtained from a study of T cell changes during pregnancy in multiple sclerosis. The trim removed 5 bases at V and 5 bases at J, leaving 2 bases unmatched. From germline, CDR1 is SGHTA and CDR2 FQGTGA. The CDR3 spans 15 residues. Produced via immunoSEQ multiplex PCR; TCRdb's table is partial and in-frame only. The sample contains some 56,000 clones, about nine tenths of which appear only once. This clone was recorded a few times. The rearrangement joins TRBV7-3 to TRBJ2-2; TRBD2 agrees at 13 bases. Here the sequenced sample was CD4+ T cells from peripheral blood mononuclear cells, taken after pregnancy. The TCR comes from a female donor with multiple sclerosis, enrolled in a pregnancy study. The CDR3 protein is CASSKGLAGTGELFF. CDR3 DNA sequence: TGTGCCAGCAGCAAGGGACTAGCGGGAACCGGGGAGCTGTTTTTT.